A selection of T cell receptor beta chains follows, all from one sample in a study of long-term antiretroviral therapy in people with HIV. The assay was immunoSEQ multiplex PCR, and TCRdb's table has in-frame clones only and misses some. The repertoire has 25,000 to 35,000 clones, 60% to 85% of them found once; the top ten carry 7.5% to 9.5%. Sequenced here: unsorted PBMCs, sampled 3.1 years after starting antiretroviral therapy. The receptors stem from a woman aged 50 to 60 with HIV. Each CDR3 is given with its conserved first and last residue. D genes are given only for firm matches. A row's size may be missing; if present it is once, few, many or a size class.

V,length,J,size,D,DNA,CDR3
TRBV27,13,TRBJ1-3,few,NA,TGTGCCAGCAGGGAGGGAATTGGAAACACCATATATTTT,CASREGIGNTIYF
TRBV27,15,TRBJ2-3,NA,TRBD2,TGTGCCAGCAGTCCCCCAAGCGGGGCCACAGATACGCAGTATTTT,CASSPPSGATDTQYF
TRBV19,14,TRBJ2-5,NA,NA,TGTGCCAGTAGTATGAGGGCGACCCAAGAGACCCAGTACTTC,CASSMRATQETQYF
TRBV2,13,TRBJ1-4,NA,NA,TGTGCCAGCAGTCGGGGTTTTAATGAAAAACTGTTTTTT,CASSRGFNEKLFF
TRBV5-1,12,TRBJ1-2,NA,NA,TGCGCCAGCAGCTTGGTAGGCGGAGAGAACACCTTC,CASSLVGGENTF
TRBV7-9,17,TRBJ1-6,NA,TRBD1,TGTGCCAGCAGCACCGACCTATTGGACAGGGGGCGGGCACCCCTCCACTTT,CASSTDLLDRGRAPLHF
TRBV6-6,14,TRBJ2-1,NA,TRBD1,TGTGCCAGCAGGGAAGGACAGGGGTATAATGAGCAGTTCTTC,CASREGQGYNEQFF
TRBV29-1,12,TRBJ1-1,few,NA,TGCAGCGTTACAGGGCCCCCGGATGAAGCTTTCTTT,CSVTGPPDEAFF
TRBV7-6,16,TRBJ2-2,NA,TRBD1,TGTGCCAGCAGCCCCTATAGGACAGGGGACACCGGGGAGCTGTTTTTT,CASSPYRTGDTGELFF
TRBV27,13,TRBJ1-5,NA,NA,TGTGCCAGCAGTTCACAGGGTGGTCAGCCCCAGCATTTT,CASSSQGGQPQHF
TRBV28,17,TRBJ1-5,NA,TRBD1,TGTGCCAGCAGTTTATGGGGGACAGGGGGACGGAATCAGCCCCAGCATTTT,CASSLWGTGGRNQPQHF
TRBV29-1,16,TRBJ1-5,NA,NA,TGCAGCGTTGAAGGTCTAGGGTTGGTGAACAATCAGCCCCAGCATTTT,CSVEGLGLVNNQPQHF
TRBV4-1,15,TRBJ1-2,NA,NA,TGCGCCAGCAGCCAAGATGCGAGGGAGGCCTATGGCTACACCTTC,CASSQDAREAYGYTF
TRBV30,13,TRBJ2-1,NA,NA,TGTGCCTGGAGCCGGGGGGCCGGGAATGAGCAGTTCTTC,CAWSRGAGNEQFF
TRBV5-4,15,TRBJ2-1,NA,TRBD2,TGTGCCAGCAGCTTGGAAGCGGGGGGGCACGATGAGCAGTTCTTC,CASSLEAGGHDEQFF
TRBV27,13,TRBJ1-4,NA,TRBD1,TGTGCCAGCAGTTTCAGGACAGGGGAAAAACTGTTTTTT,CASSFRTGEKLFF
TRBV2,13,TRBJ1-3,NA,NA,TGTGCCAGCAAGGGGGACTCTGGAAACACCATATATTTT,CASKGDSGNTIYF
TRBV7-9,14,TRBJ2-5,NA,NA,TGTGCCAGCAGCTTATCATCGGGACAAGAGACCCAGTACTTC,CASSLSSGQETQYF
TRBV7-2,18,TRBJ1-3,NA,TRBD1,TGTGCCAGCAGCTTACAATCGGACAGGGGATTTACTGGAAACACCATATATTTT,CASSLQSDRGFTGNTIYF
TRBV21-1,13,TRBJ2-7,NA,NA,TGTGCCAGCAGCAAGAGACAGGGTTACGAGCAGTACTTC,CASSKRQGYEQYF
TRBV19,11,TRBJ1-6,few,TRBD1,TGTGCCAGCCGGACAGGGGAGACCCTCCACTTT,CASRTGETLHF
TRBV5-8,14,TRBJ1-2,NA,NA,TGTGCCAGCAGCCTTATTACGGACTTCTATGGCTACACCTTC,CASSLITDFYGYTF
TRBV5-1,13,TRBJ1-1,once,NA,TGCGCCAGCAGCCCAAAGCCGAACACTGAAGCTTTCTTT,CASSPKPNTEAFF
TRBV30,17,TRBJ1-5,once,TRBD1,TGTGCCTGGAGTGGGGGGACAGGGGAATTGGGCAATCAGCCCCAGCATTTT,CAWSGGTGELGNQPQHF
TRBV5-4,15,TRBJ1-1,NA,NA,TGTGCCAGCAGCTTGGTTGGACCGTCGAACACTGAAGCTTTCTTT,CASSLVGPSNTEAFF
TRBV6-1,12,TRBJ2-2,NA,NA,TGTGCCAGCAGTGCGCTGAACGGGGAGCTGTTTTTT,CASSALNGELFF
TRBV5-5,17,TRBJ1-1,NA,NA,TGTGCCAGCAGCTTTCCGACGGGGAAGCTCATGAACACTGAAGCTTTCTTT,CASSFPTGKLMNTEAFF
TRBV27,15,TRBJ2-4,once,NA,TGTGCCAGCAGTTTACTATCATTAGGAACGGACATTCAGTACTTC,CASSLLSLGTDIQYF
TRBV7-9,12,TRBJ1-2,NA,NA,TGTGCCAGCAGCCCAGGGTTTGCTGGCTACACCTTC,CASSPGFAGYTF
TRBV29-1,13,TRBJ2-7,NA,NA,TGCAGCGTTGAATCGCCCCCAGGAGCCGGGCAGTACTTC,CSVESPPGAGQYF
TRBV5-4,11,TRBJ2-3,NA,NA,TGTGCCAGCAGCTTCACAGATACGCAGTATTTT,CASSFTDTQYF
TRBV10-2,15,TRBJ2-2,NA,TRBD2,TGCGCCAGCAGACCTAGCGGGGAGAACACCGGGGAGCTGTTTTTT,CASRPSGENTGELFF
TRBV7-3,15,TRBJ1-1,NA,NA,TGTGCCAGCAGCTTAGAAGGGGGGTATGTCACTGAAGCTTTCTTT,CASSLEGGYVTEAFF
TRBV6-6,12,TRBJ1-2,few,NA,TGTCTCAGCAGGGGAATGGACTATGGCTACACCTTC,CLSRGMDYGYTF
TRBV12-5,14,TRBJ1-3,NA,NA,TGTGCTAGTGGTTTAGGAGGCGCTGGAAACACCATATATTTT,CASGLGGAGNTIYF
TRBV19,14,TRBJ1-6,NA,TRBD1,TGTGCCAGTAGTCCAGGGGGCTCCCTTTCACCCCTCCACTTT,CASSPGGSLSPLHF
TRBV28,14,TRBJ1-6,few,NA,TGTGCCAGCAGTTCCCGACAGGCTTTTTCACCCCTCCACTTT,CASSSRQAFSPLHF
TRBV19,14,TRBJ1-5,few,NA,TGTGCCAGTAGTATTACAGGGCAGTATCAGCCCCAGCATTTT,CASSITGQYQPQHF
TRBV27,15,TRBJ1-5,NA,NA,TGTGCCAGCAGTGAGCAGGGGTATAACAATCAGCCCCAGCATTTT,CASSEQGYNNQPQHF
TRBV30,14,TRBJ1-4,NA,TRBD1,TGTGCCTGGAGCCTGGACAGGGGCAATGAAAAACTGTTTTTT,CAWSLDRGNEKLFF
TRBV19,17,TRBJ2-5,NA,TRBD2,TGTGCCAGTAGTCTTATGGGTAGCGGGGGGCCGGGAGAGACCCAGTACTTC,CASSLMGSGGPGETQYF
TRBV5-1,16,TRBJ2-6,NA,NA,TGCGCCAGCAGCAGAACAGGGAGCTCTGGGGCCAACGTCCTGACTTTC,CASSRTGSSGANVLTF
TRBV7-3,13,TRBJ1-1,NA,NA,TGTGCCAGCAGCTTAGGCCCTGACACTGAAGCTTTCTTT,CASSLGPDTEAFF
TRBV30,11,TRBJ2-5,once,NA,TGTGCCTGGAGTGACCGGCAGACCCAGTACTTC,CAWSDRQTQYF
TRBV11-1,18,TRBJ2-6,NA,TRBD2,TGTGCCAGCAGCTTAGGTATGCTAGCGGTCTCTGGGGCCAACGTCCTGACTTTC,CASSLGMLAVSGANVLTF
TRBV27,16,TRBJ2-1,NA,TRBD2,TGTGCCAGCAGTTTGACTAGCGGGGCCCTTTACAATGAGCAGTTCTTC,CASSLTSGALYNEQFF
TRBV10-2,15,TRBJ1-1,NA,NA,TGCGCCAGCAGCTATGAATTGGCGGGGGGGACTGAAGCTTTCTTT,CASSYELAGGTEAFF
TRBV11-3,19,TRBJ2-1,NA,NA,TGTGCCAGCAGCTCGCCTCAGGGGCTGAGCGTCAACTCCTACAATGAGCAGTTCTTC,CASSSPQGLSVNSYNEQFF